This TCR beta chain was identified in a study of patients and donors after allogeneic stem cell transplantation. The CDR3 length is 10 residues. Germline loops: CDR1 MNHNS, CDR2 SASEGT. Trimming removed 6 bases at V and 5 bases at J, with 4 bases between. From the RT-PCR reads, TCRdb called clonotypes with MiXCR, one entry per CDR3 protein. The table records approximately 27,000 distinct CDR3 sequences, around 7.9% of them present only once. This clonotype has ten or more counts. The sample taken for sequencing was blood, either unsorted or a sorted T cell fraction (not recorded which). The chain carries TRBV6-1 and TRBJ2-5; no reliable D call. The clonotype originates from a human donor who was either an allogeneic HSCT recipient or a stem cell or donor lymphocyte infusion donor (not recorded which). It is not recorded whose cells these are; they may come from a transplant donor. DNA of the CDR3: TGTGCCAGCAGGCAGGAGACCCAGTACTTC. This codes for CASRQETQYF.